Following are 32 T cell receptor beta chains from one sample sequenced in a study of sequential checkpoint blockade in melanoma. Data came from immunoSEQ multiplex PCR; TCRdb stores just in-frame clones and leaves some out. The top ten clones hold about 16% of a sample with 4,200 or so clones, about 25% of them seen once. Treatment indicated: randomized to nivolumab then ipilimumab (arm A) or the reverse (arm B). The input for sequencing was tumor tissue (inferred from file names), taken from a patient given nivolumab and ipilimumab in sequence. The receptors were sampled from a human donor with melanoma.

This chain links TRBV28 with TRBJ2-2, with 7 bases lining up with TRBD1. CDR3 size: 17 residues. With V trimmed by 4 bases and J by 4 bases, 12 bases remained unmatched. CDR1 is MDHEN and CDR2 is SYDVKM in the germline V gene. The CDR3 DNA is TGTGCCAGCAGTTCCCTTGCCCCGGGACAGCCCACCGGGGAGCTGTTTTTT. It is translated as CASSSLAPGQPTGELFF.

The rearrangement joins TRBV7-1 to TRBJ1-1; D remains unclear. TRBV7-1 is an ORF, and what it does is uncertain. Trimming shortened V by 2 bases and J by 0 bases, and 4 bases separated the two germline ends. CDR3 length equals 13 residues. This CDR3 is CASSSNMNTEAFF. In DNA, the CDR3 is TGTGCCAGCAGCTCAAACATGAACACTGAAGCTTTCTTT.

This clone was seen more than once but under ten times. The V and J genes are TRBV5-1 and TRBJ2-1; 10 nucleotides match TRBD2. Trimming cost V 4 bases and J 10 bases; bases outside gene matches: 14. Germline-derived CDR1 and CDR2 are SGHRS and YFSETQ. The CDR3 runs to 16 residues. The CDR3 is CASSPTGTSEVDEQFF. The CDR3 bases are TGCGCCAGCAGCCCAACGGGGACTAGCGAAGTCGACGAGCAGTTCTTC.

This clone was recorded at least ten times. The gene calls are TRBV11-3 and TRBJ2-7, with 7 bases aligning to TRBD1. The J segment lost 5 bases and the V segment lost 5 bases, leaving 12 bases of the junction unmatched. This CDR3 contains 15 residues. Per germline, CDR1 SGHNT and CDR2 YENEEA. The CDR3 nucleotides read TGTGCCAGCAGCCGTAGACAGGGAATTCAGGACGAGCAGTACTTC. Its protein product is CASSRRQGIQDEQYF.

The chain recombines TRBV6-8 with TRBJ2-1; 11 bases are shared with TRBD2. V shed 5 bases and J 5 bases; nucleotides not matched to a gene: 2. CDR3 size: 14 residues. Germline values: CDR1 MNHGY, CDR2 SAAAGT. CDR3 DNA sequence: TGTGCCAGCAGTCCGGGACTAGCGGACAATGAGCAGTTCTTC. Its protein is CASSPGLADNEQFF.

The V call is TRBV19, the J call TRBJ2-7, with D possibly TRBD1 on 6 matching bases. This CDR3 comprises 12 residues. Germline loops: CDR1 LNHDA, CDR2 SQIVND (reference sequence). V shed 5 bases and J shed 2 bases, with 7 bases lying between them. CDR3 protein: CASSSGAYEQYF. The CDR3 DNA follows: TGTGCCAGTAGTTCAGGGGCCTACGAGCAGTACTTC.

This clone was observed many times. The J gene is TRBJ2-5, the V gene TRBV11-3; possibly TRBD1 or TRBD2 for D (5 bases each). Germline V CDR1 and CDR2: SGHNT, YENEEA. The CDR3 loop spans 18 amino acids. Trimming took off 3 bases at V and 5 bases at J, with 25 bases between the two ends. The CDR3 nucleotides read TGTGCCAGCAGCTTGGTTCGGGGCCCGAAAGCAGAAAGGGAGACCCAGTACTTC. This codes for CASSLVRGPKAERETQYF.

V gene TRBV18 combines with J gene TRBJ1-5; D not certain. Germline V lookup: CDR1 KGHSH, CDR2 LQKENI. V was trimmed by 2 bases and J by 6 bases, leaving 8 bases between them. This CDR3 region has 13 residues. This CDR3 reads CASSPGVGQPQHF. The CDR3 bases are TGTGCCAGCTCACCAGGGGTCGGTCAGCCCCAGCATTTT.

This chain links TRBV23-1 with TRBJ1-2, with a possible D match to TRBD1 (5 bases). TRBV23-1 qualifies as an ORF whose function is uncertain. CDR3 length equals 13 residues. V was shortened by 6 bases and J by 8 bases, with 16 bases between the two germline ends. The CDR3 DNA sequence: TGCGCCAGCAGCAAAGGGGACGGAAAGGGCTACACCTTC. Encoded protein: CASSKGDGKGYTF.

The chain links TRBV5-1 to TRBJ1-1; TRBD1 might be the D (6 bases). The V end lost 4 bases, the J end lost 1 base, and 11 bases lay between the germline ends. There are 14 residues in the CDR3. CDR1 SGHRS and CDR2 YFSETQ come from the germline V gene. CDR3 sequence (DNA): TGCGCCAGCAGCCCTACGACAGGGAACACTGAAGCTTTCTTT. Protein sequence: CASSPTTGNTEAFF.

This clone was found a few times. The chain is built from TRBV6-8 and TRBJ2-1, with 8 bases that match TRBD1. Germline V CDR1 and CDR2: MNHGY, SAAAGT. The CDR3 length is 14 residues. V shed 7 bases, J shed 5 bases, and the junction held 7 bases outside the gene matches. CDR3 amino acids: CASIDRGRDNEQFF. The CDR3 DNA reads as TGTGCCAGCATAGACAGGGGAAGGGACAATGAGCAGTTCTTC.

The chain combines TRBV11-3 with TRBJ2-3; TRBD1 matches 10 bases. This CDR3 contains 16 residues. CDR1 and CDR2 (germline): SGHNT, YENEEA. Trimming at V came to 6 bases and at J to 4 bases, leaving 10 bases not matched to a gene. This CDR3 reads CASRPGTGAGADTQYF. Written as DNA, the CDR3 is TGTGCCAGCAGGCCCGGGACAGGGGCCGGGGCAGATACGCAGTATTTT.

By its share, this clone is medium-sized (0.01 to 0.1%). The chain links TRBV9 to TRBJ2-7, with 10 bases fitting TRBD1. J was trimmed by 6 bases and V by 3 bases; bases with no gene match: 9. CDR3 length equals 15 residues. Germline V lookup: CDR1 SGDLS, CDR2 YYNGEE. This CDR3 reads CASSAGGQGLSEQYF. In nucleotides, the CDR3 is TGTGCCAGCAGCGCGGGGGGACAGGGGCTGTCCGAGCAGTACTTC.

This chain uses TRBV19 with TRBJ1-6; perhaps TRBD1 as D (5 bases). The V end lost 5 bases, the J end lost 0 bases, and 11 bases lay between the germline ends. The CDR3 covers 16 residues. The germline gives CDR1 LNHDA, CDR2 SQIVND (reference sequence). The chain's CDR3 is CASSPTVGSYNSPLHF. CDR3 DNA sequence: TGTGCCAGTAGTCCGACAGTTGGCTCCTATAATTCACCCCTCCACTTT.

This clone was seen a handful of times. CDR3 region: CATSVTGARQPQHF. CDR3 coding DNA: TGTGCCACCAGCGTAACAGGGGCACGGCAGCCCCAGCATTTT. The V call is TRBV15, the J call TRBJ1-5; 7 bases line up with TRBD1. The CDR3 contains 14 residues. In germline, CDR1 is LNHNV, CDR2 YYDKDF (reference sequence). J was trimmed by 7 bases and V by 5 bases; bases with no gene match: 8.

Only a few counts were recorded for this clone. This chain connects TRBV11-3 to TRBJ2-5, with unresolved D. The germline V gene encodes CDR1 SGHNT and CDR2 YENEEA. This CDR3 spans 15 amino acids. Trimming took 0 bases from V and 1 from J, leaving 9 bases between them. Here the CDR3 DNA reads TGTGCCAGCAGCTTAGATATTGGGTTCCAAGAGACCCAGTACTTC. Translating it yields CASSLDIGFQETQYF.

This clone has more than one count but fewer than ten. J is TRBJ1-1 and V is TRBV28; TRBD1 might be the D (6 bases). Looked up from germline, CDR1 is MDHEN and CDR2 is SYDVKM. The germline V and J ends were trimmed by 4 bases and 4 bases, with 16 bases remaining between them. This CDR3 region has 15 residues. The CDR3 loop is CASSSQTGYFTEAFF. The CDR3 region has the DNA TGTGCCAGCAGTTCACAGACAGGTTATTTCACTGAAGCTTTCTTT.

The chain employs TRBV19 and TRBJ2-1; D is possibly TRBD2 (6 bases). Germline V gene data show CDR1 as LNHDA and CDR2 as SQIVND (reference sequence). The CDR3 has 14 residues. V lost 4 bases, J lost 12 bases, and 19 bases lay in between. In nucleotides, the CDR3 is TGTGCCAGTAGTACTCCCGGACTCCAGGAGGGGCAGTTCTTC. Protein sequence: CASSTPGLQEGQFF.

This clone showed up just a few times. This chain uses TRBV6-8 with TRBJ1-1; D is undetermined. The germline gives CDR1 MNHGY, CDR2 SAAAGT. The V gene lost 5 bases and the J gene lost 5 bases, with 15 bases spanning the gap. The CDR3 runs to 14 residues. For the CDR3, the DNA is TGTGCCAGCAGTCTGACCCTCGGCGGTACTGAAGCTTTCTTT. Protein product: CASSLTLGGTEAFF.

This clone is labeled as medium-sized. The rearrangement links TRBV1 to TRBJ1-3. TRBV1 is deemed a pseudogene. CDR3 length: 15 amino acids. The CDR3 reads CASSQGWFSGNTIYF. The CDR3 nucleotides are TGCGCCAGCAGCCAAGGTTGGTTCTCTGGAAACACCATATATTTT.

This clone is classed as medium-sized. The chain has TRBV9 and TRBJ2-2, with 8 bases that match TRBD2. After removal of 5 bases from V and 4 bases from J, the junction contained 10 bases not matched to a gene. Germline-derived CDR1 and CDR2 are SGDLS and YYNGEE. The length of the CDR3 is 16 residues. The CDR3: CASSEVAGSTTGELFF. The CDR3 bases are TGTGCCAGCAGTGAGGTAGCGGGATCTACCACCGGGGAGCTGTTTTTT.

This chain uses TRBV6-8 with TRBJ1-3; D uncertain. The ends were cut back, 6 bases at V and 0 bases at J, with 9 bases in the middle. The germline V gene encodes CDR1 MNHGY and CDR2 SAAAGT. The CDR3 runs 14 residues. The CDR3, as DNA: TGTGCCAGCAGAATAGAAGTCTCTGGAAACACCATATATTTT. It yields the protein CASRIEVSGNTIYF.

By share of the sample, this clone is medium-sized (0.01 to 0.1%). The genes are TRBV18 and TRBJ2-2, with D perhaps matching TRBD1 (6 bases). With 0 bases removed from V and 0 bases from J, the gap between germline ends came to 8 bases. Germline V CDR1 and CDR2: KGHSH, LQKENI. The CDR3 covers 16 residues. CDR3 DNA sequence: TGTGCCAGCTCACCACCTGGGGGCGCGAACACCGGGGAGCTGTTTTTT. Translating it yields CASSPPGGANTGELFF.

V is TRBV6-8 and J is TRBJ2-7; no firm D call. The CDR3 has 13 amino acids. Trimming left V 6 bases short and J 5 bases short, with 14 bases between. Per the germline V gene, CDR1 is MNHGY and CDR2 is SAAAGT. In DNA, the CDR3 is TGTGCCAGCAGGTCAAGGGTGTCCCACGAGCAGTACTTC. Translation: CASRSRVSHEQYF.

This clone was detected ten times or more. V usage is TRBV11-3 and J usage is TRBJ1-5; the D gene is possibly TRBD1 (5 bases). Per the germline V gene, CDR1 is SGHNT and CDR2 is YENEEA. The V and J ends lost 3 bases and 3 bases respectively, with 15 bases between them. There are 16 residues in the CDR3. The chain's CDR3 is CASSFGREGLNQPQHF. The CDR3 nucleotides read TGTGCCAGCAGCTTTGGAAGGGAGGGACTCAATCAGCCCCAGCATTTT.

The chain uses TRBV19 and TRBJ1-2, with D tentatively TRBD1 (5 bases). The CDR3 extends over 13 amino acids. CDR1 and CDR2 (germline): LNHDA, SQIVND (reference sequence). V was clipped by 1 base and J by 4 bases, with 7 bases between them. CDR3 sequence: CASSIGQGYGYTF. DNA for the CDR3: TGTGCCAGTAGTATAGGGCAGGGCTATGGCTACACCTTC.

Of note for this clone: A junction boundary mismatches the germline segment, possibly from a read error. The rearrangement joins TRBV19 to TRBJ1-5, with D hard to call. Germline V gene lookup returns CDR1 LNHDA and CDR2 SQIVND (reference sequence). The CDR3 is 14 residues long. Here the CDR3 reads CASTLWGSDQPQHF. The DNA for the CDR3 is TGTGCCAGTACCCTTTGGGGTAGCGATCAGCCCCAGCATTTT.

This clone was counted a few times. V is TRBV6-8 and J is TRBJ1-1, with D perhaps matching TRBD1 (5 bases). V was cut by 6 bases and J by 6 bases, with 17 bases left in between. CDR1 and CDR2 (germline): MNHGY, SAAAGT. This CDR3 contains 14 residues. The CDR3 bases are TGTGCCAGCAGCACCCTGAGGGGCCAGGCTGAAGCTTTCTTT. It yields the protein CASSTLRGQAEAFF.

In its sample, this clone ranks as medium-sized. The rearrangement joins TRBV11-3 to TRBJ1-1; TRBD1 matches 8 bases. CDR3 length: 15 amino acids. J gave up 6 bases and V 3 bases, and 9 bases lay outside the gene matches. Germline V lookup: CDR1 SGHNT, CDR2 YENEEA. CDR3 bases: TGTGCCAGCAGCTTCCCCCTGGGACAGGAGGCTGAAGCTTTCTTT. Its translation is CASSFPLGQEAEAFF.

This chain joins TRBV6-8 and TRBJ2-7; D may be TRBD2 (6 bases). From germline, CDR1 is MNHGY and CDR2 SAAAGT. Trimming left V 0 bases short and J 0 bases short, with 6 bases between. There are 14 residues in the CDR3. In DNA, the CDR3 is TGTGCCAGCAGTTACTCCGGGAGCTCCTACGAGCAGTACTTC. The encoded protein is CASSYSGSSYEQYF.

The CDR3 sequence: CASSSTGTSRLFHTF. The CDR3 bases are TGTGCCAGCAGTTCCACCGGGACCTCTCGACTATTCCACACCTTC. This chain connects TRBV6-8 to TRBJ1-2; possibly TRBD1 for D (5 bases). CDR3 length: 15 amino acids. Trimming took off 4 bases at V and 12 bases at J, with 24 bases between the two ends. Germline assignment: CDR1 MNHGY and CDR2 SAAAGT.

In nucleotides, the CDR3 is TGCGCCAGCAGCTTGGGTCAGGGTAAGGCCTTTGGCTACACCTTC. This gives the protein CASSLGQGKAFGYTF. The chain employs TRBV5-1 and TRBJ1-2; weak D call: TRBD1 (5 bases). V was pared by 0 bases and J by 7 bases, with 16 bases between. The CDR3 runs to 15 residues. Germline V gives CDR1 SGHRS, CDR2 YFSETQ.